The sequence of this T cell receptor beta chain was determined in a study of blood T cell repertoires in COVID-19 (dated by TCRdb to between 2020 and 2021). Background for the entire study: The collaborator samples originated in the United States, Italy and Spain and spanned the acute and convalescent phases of COVID-19. The prospective study material was composed of cDNA or gDNA derived from T cells, B-cell-depleted T cells, or PBMCs. Subjects who had been exposed to COVID-19, were actively infected with it, or had recovered from it provided the deeply sampled blood TCRbeta repertoires that made up the dataset. The repertoires were released in a freely available public database meant as a resource for research on the immune response to SARS-CoV-2. Samples were obtained from the ongoing ImmuneRACE study (first 160 participants) and from 1,254 subjects provided by 6 global collaborators. Nearly every sample came with metadata listing a de-identified subject ID, COVID-19 status, age in years and sex. Where available, HLA class I and class II types were taken from metadata supplied by the sample provider and were not determined by assay-based typing.

The CDR3 spans 14 residues, from the cysteine through the phenylalanine. The DNA shown is the 42-base CDR3, in frame from base 1. Each collaborating institution followed its own protocols to collect whole blood in K2EDTA tubes. For TCRbeta analysis, collaborators shipped samples as frozen whole blood, isolated PBMCs, or DNA extracted from either of those sample types. TCRbeta CDR3 regions were amplified from genomic DNA using the immunoSEQ Assay, a bias-controlled multiplex PCR. Concerning the study's data processing: The number of nucleated cells in each sample was estimated by amplification of reference gene primers within the assay. Sequence reads were collapsed and filtered to measure the absolute abundance of every unique TCRbeta CDR3 rearrangement. Productive Simpson clonality was computed per sample as the square root of Simpson's diversity index over productive rearrangements. TCRdb's version of the immuneACCESS table is confined to in-frame rearrangements and falls short of the full clone set. An unresolved V gene accounts for under half of the shortfall where checked; the remainder is of unknown origin. V and J calls and clone size are given by that table; D and trimming were obtained from the DNA. A total of approximately 74,000 clones appear in this sample, 91% of them only once. Together, the top ten hold 4.8% of the sample.

The research as a whole found: The quantity of clinical and demographic metadata differed by source and by participant and was supplied without curation.

About this clone itself: Its antigen has not been determined. No much larger clone is present one base from it, and per-base qualities are unavailable.

Rearrangement joined TRBV21-1 to TRBJ2-5; the table assigns TRBD1, which was not confirmed against the DNA. TRBV21-1 is reported as a pseudogene. The TCR was taken from a woman aged 60-75 years with active COVID-19. Material for sequencing was peripheral blood. The nucleotide sequence is TGTGCCAGCAGCATAGGGACAGCGGGAGAGACCCAGTACTTC. This yields the protein CASSIGTAGETQYF.